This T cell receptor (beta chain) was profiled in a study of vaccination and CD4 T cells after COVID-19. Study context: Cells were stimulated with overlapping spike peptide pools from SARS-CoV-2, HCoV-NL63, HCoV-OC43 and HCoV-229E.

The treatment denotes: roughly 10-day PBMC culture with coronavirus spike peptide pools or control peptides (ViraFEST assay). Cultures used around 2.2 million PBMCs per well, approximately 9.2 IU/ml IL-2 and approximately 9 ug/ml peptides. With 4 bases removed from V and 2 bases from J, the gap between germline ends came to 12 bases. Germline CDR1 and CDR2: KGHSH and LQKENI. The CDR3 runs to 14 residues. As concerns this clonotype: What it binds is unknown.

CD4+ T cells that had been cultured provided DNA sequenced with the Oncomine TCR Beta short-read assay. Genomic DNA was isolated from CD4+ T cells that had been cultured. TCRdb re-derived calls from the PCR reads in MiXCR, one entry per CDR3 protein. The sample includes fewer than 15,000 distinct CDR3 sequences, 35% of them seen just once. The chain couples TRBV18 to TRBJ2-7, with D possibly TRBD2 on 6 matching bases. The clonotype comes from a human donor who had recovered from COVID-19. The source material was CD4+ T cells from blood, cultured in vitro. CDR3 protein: CASSLGGRTYEQYF. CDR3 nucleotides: TGTGCCAGCTCACTCGGAGGGAGGACCTACGAGCAGTACTTC.